Listed below are T cell receptor beta chains from one sample, sequenced in a study of radiotherapy plus CTLA-4 blockade in lung cancer. TCRdb keeps only in-frame clones here, not all; method: immunoSEQ multiplex PCR. There are about 45,000 clones in the sample; roughly 67% occur only once, and 20% to 25% lies in the top ten. The material sequenced was peripheral blood, taken from a patient treated with radiotherapy plus ipilimumab. The receptors shown here come from a human donor with non-small cell lung cancer who had a partial response to radiotherapy plus ipilimumab. Each CDR3 is given with its conserved first and last residue. A D gene is named only where the DNA matches it firmly. Part of the rows lack a size; the others show once, few, many or a class for expanded clones.

>TRBV6-5|TRBJ1-1|15|TRBD1|-
CASTRDRDMNTEAFF
TGTGCCAGCACCCGGGACAGGGACATGAACACTGAAGCTTTCTTT
>TRBV18|TRBJ1-2|14|TRBD1|-
CASSPTGGIDGYTF
TGTGCCAGCTCACCTACAGGGGGCATAGATGGCTACACCTTC
>TRBV6-6|TRBJ1-4|15|TRBD1|-
CASRGRQGDNEKLFF
TGTGCCAGCAGGGGGCGACAGGGGGATAATGAAAAACTGTTTTTT
>TRBV6-1|TRBJ1-5|14|-|few
CASSEGGNDQPQHF
TGTGCCAGCAGTGAGGGGGGGAATGATCAGCCCCAGCATTTT
>TRBV5-1|TRBJ1-1|13|TRBD1|-
CASSLDRGTEAFF
TGCGCCAGCAGCTTGGACAGGGGGACTGAAGCTTTCTTT
>TRBV5-8|TRBJ2-7|15|TRBD2|-
CASSPRFSGSHEQYF
TGTGCCAGCAGCCCGAGGTTTAGCGGGAGCCACGAGCAGTACTTC
>TRBV6-6|TRBJ1-4|12|-|-
CATPRGREKLFF
TGTGCCACCCCCCGAGGCCGGGAAAAACTGTTTTTT
>TRBV19|TRBJ1-5|14|TRBD1|medium-sized
CASSITGGSQPQHF
TGTGCCAGTAGTATCACAGGGGGCTCACAGCCCCAGCATTTT
>TRBV6-1|TRBJ1-5|17|-|-
CASSEAVFPGESQPQHF
TGTGCCAGCAGTGAAGCGGTATTCCCAGGGGAAAGTCAGCCCCAGCATTTT
>TRBV19|TRBJ2-2|14|-|-
CASSMQGRAGELFF
TGTGCCAGTAGTATGCAGGGTCGGGCCGGGGAGCTGTTTTTT
>TRBV13|TRBJ2-5|16|TRBD2|-
CASRQRGGSIKETQYF
TGTGCCAGCAGACAGCGGGGGGGTTCGATTAAAGAGACCCAGTACTTC
>TRBV11-1|TRBJ2-3|15|-|few
CASSLEERSTDTQYF
TGTGCCAGCAGCTTAGAGGAGCGGAGCACAGATACGCAGTATTTT
>TRBV15|TRBJ2-1|13|-|-
CATSYSPGVEQFF
TGTGCCACCAGCTACTCCCCGGGGGTAGAGCAGTTCTTC
>TRBV19|TRBJ1-4|16|-|few
CASSIGGFATNEKLFF
TGTGCCAGTAGTATAGGTGGCTTCGCAACTAATGAAAAACTGTTTTTT
>TRBV7-6|TRBJ1-1|14|TRBD1|-
CASSSNRGLTEAFF
TGTGCCAGCAGCTCCAACAGGGGGCTCACTGAAGCTTTCTTT
>TRBV21-1|TRBJ1-1|10|-|-
CASQEAEAFF
TGTGCCAGTCAGGAGGCTGAAGCTTTCTTT
>TRBV30|TRBJ2-7|14|TRBD2|once
CAWSVAGGGYEQYF
TGTGCCTGGAGTGTTGCGGGGGGTGGGTACGAGCAGTACTTC
>TRBV2|TRBJ1-5|14|-|medium-sized
CASAESYSNQPQHF
TGTGCCAGCGCGGAGTCCTATAGCAATCAGCCCCAGCATTTT
>TRBV4-2|TRBJ2-5|13|-|-
CASSQDQGGTQYF
TGTGCCAGCAGCCAAGACCAGGGGGGTACCCAGTACTTC
>TRBV4-2|TRBJ1-2|19|TRBD1|once
CASSQDQGWGGTGGRGYTF
TGTGCCAGCAGCCAAGATCAAGGTTGGGGTGGCACAGGGGGCCGAGGCTACACCTTC
>TRBV4-2|TRBJ1-5|15|-|-
CASSLGTGAGKPQHF
TGTGCCAGCAGCTTGGGGACGGGCGCGGGGAAGCCCCAGCATTTT
>TRBV4-3|TRBJ2-7|12|-|few
CASSQNNGEQYF
TGCGCCAGCAGCCAAAATAACGGCGAGCAGTACTTC
>TRBV28|TRBJ2-7|14|-|few
CASNSQGLSYEQYF
TGTGCCAGCAATAGCCAGGGCCTCTCCTACGAGCAGTACTTC
>TRBV5-8|TRBJ2-1|16|TRBD2|few
CASSFKTLTSGNEQFF
TGTGCCAGCAGCTTTAAAACCCTAACTAGCGGGAATGAGCAGTTCTTC
>TRBV5-4|TRBJ2-5|13|-|-
CASSNPYQETQYF
TGTGCCAGCAGCAATCCCTACCAAGAGACCCAGTACTTC
>TRBV29-1|TRBJ2-2|13|-|-
CSVETSGAGELFF
TGCAGCGTTGAAACTTCAGGGGCCGGGGAGCTGTTTTTT